These 5 T cell receptor beta chains were sequenced from one sample in a study of T cells after yellow fever vaccination. A single record per CDR3 protein comes from TCRdb applying MiXCR to the 5' RACE reads. The sample carries fewer than 500,000 distinct CDR3 sequences, roughly a sixth recorded once. Sequenced material: PBMCs, taken before the yellow fever booster vaccination. The receptor set was obtained from a man between 18 and 29 years old who received the YFV17D yellow fever vaccine.

The chain carries TRBV4-1 and TRBJ2-1; D may match TRBD1 or TRBD2 (5 bases each). Trimming took off 4 bases at V and 8 bases at J, with 18 bases between the two ends. Germline CDR1 and CDR2: MGHRA and YSYEKL. The CDR3 runs 15 residues. CDR3: CASSPRGLDPDEQFF. The CDR3 DNA reads as TGCGCCAGCAGCCCCCGGGGCCTCGACCCGGATGAGCAGTTCTTC.

In this sample, this clonotype turned up a few times. This rearrangement joins TRBV6-2 or TRBV6-3 to TRBJ2-7; TRBD1 matches at 7 bases. The CDR3 extends over 14 amino acids. V dropped 5 bases and J dropped 0; count of bases not matched to a gene: 4. Germline lookup yields CDR1 MNHEY and CDR2 SVGEGT. The CDR3 region has the DNA TGTGCCAGCAGTATCCGGGACAGCTCCTACGAGCAGTACGTC. This translates into CASSIRDSSYEQYV.

This clonotype was observed a handful of times. This rearrangement joins TRBV6-2 or TRBV6-3 to TRBJ1-1, with TRBD1 matching over 9 bases. Trimming cost V 7 bases and J 1 base; bases outside gene matches: 7. Germline V gene sequence: CDR1 MNHEY, CDR2 SVGEGT. The CDR3 covers 15 residues. In DNA, the CDR3 is TGTGCCAGCACCCAACCGGGACAGGGGAACACTGAAGCTTTCTTT. Its translation is CASTQPGQGNTEAFF.

In this sample, this clonotype turned up a few times. V gene TRBV5-5 combines with J gene TRBJ1-1; D not certain. Per the germline V gene, CDR1 is SGHKS and CDR2 is YYEKEE (reference sequence). The CDR3 length is 14 residues. Trimming removed 6 bases at V and 1 base at J, with 13 bases between. In nucleotides, the CDR3 is TGTGCCAGCATTACGGCCCCGTGGAACACTGAAGCTTTCTTT. It translates to CASITAPWNTEAFF.

The chain is built from TRBV11-2 and TRBJ2-6, with D perhaps TRBD1 (6 bases). V shed 4 bases and J shed 0 bases, with 16 bases lying between them. Germline CDR1 SGHAT, CDR2 FQNNGV. CDR3 length equals 18 residues. CDR3 amino acids: CASSWRTEVYSGANVLTF. In DNA, the CDR3 is TGTGCCAGCAGCTGGAGGACAGAAGTCTACTCTGGGGCCAACGTCCTGACTTTC. The full variable domain, with the rest looked up from reference TRBV11-2 and TRBJ2-6, is EAGVAQSPRYKIIEKRQSVAFWCNPISGHATLYWYQQILGQGPKLLIQFQNNGVVDDSQLPKDRFSAERLKGVDSTLKIQPAKLEDSAVYLCASSWRTEVYSGANVLTFGAGSRLTVL.